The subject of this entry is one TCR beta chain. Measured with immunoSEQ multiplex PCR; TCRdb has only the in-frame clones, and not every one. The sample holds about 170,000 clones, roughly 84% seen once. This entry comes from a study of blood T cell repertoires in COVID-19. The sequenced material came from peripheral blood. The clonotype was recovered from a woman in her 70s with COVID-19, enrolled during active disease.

In nucleotides, the CDR3 is TGTGCCAGCAGCCTCCGGGGGGCGGGTGGTGAAGCTTTCTTT. The encoded protein is CASSLRGAGGEAFF. The rearrangement joins TRBV7-2 to TRBJ1-1, with a tentative D call TRBD1 (6 bases). With 5 bases removed from V and 7 bases from J, the gap between germline ends came to 17 bases. In germline, CDR1 is SGHTA, CDR2 FQGNSA. The length of the CDR3 is 14 residues.